This TCR beta chain appears in the sequencing data of a study of cytomegalovirus exposure and HLA in healthy donors. PCR amplification relied on 60 Vbeta primers (plus 13 Jbeta primers). Produced via immunoSEQ multiplex PCR; TCRdb's table is partial and in-frame only. The record lists some 130,000 clones, of which the ten most abundant hold roughly 1.7%. The length of the CDR3 is 19 residues. The chain has TRBV7-5 and TRBJ1-3. TRBV7-5 is classified as a pseudogene. This clonotype was sampled from a man aged 18 to 29 in good health and CMV-seronegative. Material: PBMCs. The CDR3 sequence: CARSLAKARVSESGNTIYF. The CDR3 nucleotides are TGTGCCAGAAGCTTAGCTAAGGCCCGGGTTAGTGAGTCTGGAAACACCATATATTTT.